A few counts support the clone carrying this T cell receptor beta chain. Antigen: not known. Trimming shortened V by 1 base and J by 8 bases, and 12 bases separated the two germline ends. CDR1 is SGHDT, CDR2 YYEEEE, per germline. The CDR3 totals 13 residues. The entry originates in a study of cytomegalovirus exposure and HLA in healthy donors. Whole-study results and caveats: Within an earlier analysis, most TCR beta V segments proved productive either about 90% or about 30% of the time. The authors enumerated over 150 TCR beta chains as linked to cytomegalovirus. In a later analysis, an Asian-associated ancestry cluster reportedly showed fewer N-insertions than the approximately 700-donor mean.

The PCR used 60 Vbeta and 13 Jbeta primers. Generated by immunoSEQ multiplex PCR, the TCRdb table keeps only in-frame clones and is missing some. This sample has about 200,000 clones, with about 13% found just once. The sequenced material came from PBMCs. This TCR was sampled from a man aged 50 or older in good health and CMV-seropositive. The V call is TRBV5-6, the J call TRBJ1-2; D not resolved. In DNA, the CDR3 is TGTGCCAGCAGCTTGAAAAGGATAGCAGGCTACACCTTC. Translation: CASSLKRIAGYTF.